This is a list of T cell receptor beta chains from one sample in a study of CD8+ T cells in alopecia areata. TCRdb's table, derived via immunoSEQ multiplex PCR, lists solely in-frame clones and lacks some. The sample holds 150,000 to 200,000 clones, roughly 50% seen once. This sample comprised CD4+ T cells sorted from blood, obtained at approximately week 60, from a patient treated with tofacitinib. The receptors shown here come from a human donor with alopecia areata. The CDR3 runs from the conserved cysteine through the conserved F or W. D genes are given only for firm matches. Not every row has a clone size; where given, it reads once, few, many or a size class.

TRBJ2-3 NA TRBV30 NA CAWSRDAGGDTQYF TGTGCCTGGAGCCGGGACGCTGGGGGAGATACGCAGTATTTT
TRBJ2-1 NA TRBV29-1 NA CSVRVDYNEQFF TGCAGCGTAAGGGTGGACTACAATGAGCAGTTCTTC
TRBJ2-2 NA TRBV30 NA CAWSYTGELFF TGTGCCTGGAGCTACACCGGGGAGCTGTTTTTT
TRBJ2-7 NA TRBV30 NA CAWMGKVSYEQYF TGTGCCTGGATGGGAAAGGTTTCCTACGAGCAGTACTTC
TRBJ2-1 TRBD2 TRBV11-3 NA CASSRAGGSRVEQFF TGTGCCAGCAGCCGCGCGGGGGGCAGTCGGGTTGAGCAGTTCTTC
TRBJ2-7 TRBD1 TRBV29-1 few CSVDEGADEQYF TGCAGCGTTGACGAGGGGGCCGACGAGCAGTACTTC
TRBJ2-7 NA TRBV5-1 NA CASSFGDNSYEQYF TGCGCCAGCAGCTTTGGAGACAACTCCTACGAGCAGTACTTC
TRBJ2-3 TRBD2 TRBV4-2 NA CASSQDLRGGADTQYF TGTGCCAGCAGCCAAGATCTCCGCGGGGGGGCAGATACGCAGTATTTT
TRBJ1-2 TRBD1 TRBV19 NA CASSWDRYYGYTF TGTGCCAGTAGTTGGGACAGGTACTATGGCTACACCTTC
TRBJ1-1 TRBD1 TRBV7-9 once CASSPGTGMNTEAFF TGTGCCAGCAGCCCGGGGACAGGGATGAACACTGAAGCTTTCTTT
TRBJ1-4 NA TRBV2 few CASRSTTGPNEKLFF TGTGCCAGCAGATCAACGACCGGGCCCAATGAAAAACTGTTTTTT
TRBJ2-5 TRBD1 TRBV6-1 NA CASSGTGKYQETQYF TGTGCCAGCAGTGGGACAGGGAAGTACCAAGAGACCCAGTACTTC
TRBJ1-5 TRBD1 TRBV7-2 NA CASSPGQEFRPQHF TGTGCCAGCAGCCCGGGACAGGAGTTCAGGCCCCAGCATTTT
TRBJ2-7 NA TRBV6-5 NA CASSYSGPQPYEQYF TGTGCCAGCAGTTACTCGGGACCGCAACCCTACGAGCAGTACTTC
TRBJ2-7 TRBD1 TRBV7-9 few CASSRDGSGGKSYEQYF TGTGCCAGCAGCCGAGACGGCTCAGGGGGAAAAAGCTACGAGCAGTACTTC
TRBJ2-7 TRBD2 TRBV4-1 NA CASSLTPGLAGSYEQYF TGCGCCAGCAGCCTCACACCGGGACTAGCGGGGTCCTACGAGCAGTACTTC
TRBJ1-6 TRBD1 TRBV4-1 few CASSQRKGQGDNSPLHF TGCGCCAGCAGCCAGAGAAAGGGACAGGGAGATAATTCACCCCTCCACTTT
TRBJ1-2 NA TRBV25-1 NA CASSEEGYGYTF TGTGCCAGCAGTGAGGAGGGCTATGGCTACACCTTC
TRBJ2-7 NA TRBV2 NA CASRRTVSYEQYF TGTGCCAGCAGAAGGACAGTCTCCTACGAGCAGTACTTC
TRBJ1-2 TRBD1 TRBV29-1 NA CSAKGQGAGYTF TGCAGCGCCAAGGGACAGGGGGCCGGCTACACCTTC
TRBJ2-5 TRBD2 TRBV7-9 NA CASSPPTSGVNTETQYF TGTGCCAGCAGCCCTCCAACTAGCGGGGTGAACACAGAGACCCAGTACTTC
TRBJ1-1 TRBD1 TRBV30 NA CAWTRTGISEAFF TGTGCCTGGACTCGGACAGGCATCTCTGAAGCTTTCTTT
TRBJ2-5 NA TRBV11-2 NA CASSLAQGQTQYF TGTGCCAGCAGCTTAGCTCAGGGACAGACCCAGTACTTC
TRBJ1-6 TRBD1 TRBV5-6 few CASSFGRQGNSPLHF TGTGCCAGCAGCTTCGGGCGACAGGGTAACTCACCCCTCCACTTT
TRBJ2-5 NA TRBV6-5 NA CASSYSLGATQETQYF TGTGCCAGCAGTTACTCTTTAGGGGCAACCCAAGAGACCCAGTACTTC
TRBJ2-6 NA TRBV15 NA CATSRDPMGSGANVLTF TGTGCCACCAGCAGAGATCCAATGGGTTCTGGGGCCAACGTCCTGACTTTC
TRBJ1-1 NA TRBV29-1 NA CSVKGSAEAFF TGCAGCGTTAAAGGCTCCGCTGAAGCTTTCTTT
TRBJ1-4 TRBD1 TRBV15 NA CATSKGQGTNEKLFF TGTGCCACCAGCAAAGGACAGGGTACTAATGAAAAACTGTTTTTT
TRBJ1-2 NA TRBV6-5 NA CASSYSRGANYGYTF TGTGCCAGCAGTTACTCCAGGGGAGCTAACTATGGCTACACCTTC
TRBJ2-7 NA TRBV5-1 NA CASSLNLDEQYF TGCGCCAGCAGCTTGAATTTGGACGAGCAGTACTTC
TRBJ2-7 NA TRBV20-1 NA CSARGIAEQYF TGCAGTGCTAGGGGGATAGCAGAGCAGTACTTC
TRBJ2-7 TRBD1 TRBV4-1 NA CASSQPDRVEQYF TGCGCCAGCAGCCAACCGGACAGGGTCGAGCAGTACTTC